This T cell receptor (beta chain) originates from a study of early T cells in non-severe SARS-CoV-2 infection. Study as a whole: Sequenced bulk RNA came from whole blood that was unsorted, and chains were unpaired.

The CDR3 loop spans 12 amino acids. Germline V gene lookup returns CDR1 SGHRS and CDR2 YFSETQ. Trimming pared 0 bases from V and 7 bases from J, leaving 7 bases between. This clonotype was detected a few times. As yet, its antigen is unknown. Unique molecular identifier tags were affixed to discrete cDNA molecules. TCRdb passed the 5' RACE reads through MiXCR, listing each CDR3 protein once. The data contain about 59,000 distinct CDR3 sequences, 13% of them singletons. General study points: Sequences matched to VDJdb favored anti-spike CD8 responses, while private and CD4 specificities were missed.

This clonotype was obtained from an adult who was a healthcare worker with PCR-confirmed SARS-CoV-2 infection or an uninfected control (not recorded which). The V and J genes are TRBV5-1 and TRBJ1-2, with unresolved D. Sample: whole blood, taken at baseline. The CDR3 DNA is TGCGCCAGCAGCTTGGAGATGGGTGGCTACACCTTC. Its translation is CASSLEMGGYTF.